This entry is about one T cell receptor (beta chain). This CDR3 has 11 amino acids. Germline CDR1 SEHNR, CDR2 FQNEAQ (reference sequence). Trimming cost V 5 bases and J 11 bases; bases outside gene matches: 3. Repertoires were generated with immunoSEQ multiplex PCR, while TCRdb's copy carries only in-frame clones and drops some. The profile covers about 140,000 clones, with over 65% appearing a single time and more than 3.5% taken by the ten largest. These data come from a study of blood T cell repertoires in COVID-19. Overall study context: The study drew acute and convalescent COVID-19 samples from the United States, Italy and Spain.

The TCR was taken from a woman of 80 years or more with active or convalescent COVID-19. The rearrangement uses TRBV7-9 and TRBJ1-2; 9 bases agree with TRBD1. Sample: peripheral blood. CDR3 amino acids: CASSIGQGYTF. The CDR3 nucleotides read TGTGCCAGCAGCATCGGACAGGGGTACACCTTC.